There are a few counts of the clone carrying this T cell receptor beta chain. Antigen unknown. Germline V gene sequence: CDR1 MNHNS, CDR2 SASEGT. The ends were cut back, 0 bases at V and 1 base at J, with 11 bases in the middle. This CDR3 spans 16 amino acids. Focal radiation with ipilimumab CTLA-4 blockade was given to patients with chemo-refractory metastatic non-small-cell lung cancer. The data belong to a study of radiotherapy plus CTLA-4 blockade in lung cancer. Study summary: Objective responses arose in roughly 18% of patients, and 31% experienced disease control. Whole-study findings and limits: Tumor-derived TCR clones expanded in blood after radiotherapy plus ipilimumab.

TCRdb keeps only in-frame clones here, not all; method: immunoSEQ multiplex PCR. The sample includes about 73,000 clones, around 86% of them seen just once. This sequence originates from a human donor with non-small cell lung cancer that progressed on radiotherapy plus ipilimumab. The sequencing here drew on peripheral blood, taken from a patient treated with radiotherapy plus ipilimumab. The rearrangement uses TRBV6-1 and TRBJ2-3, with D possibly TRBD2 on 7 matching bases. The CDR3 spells CASSEAMGGRTDTQYF. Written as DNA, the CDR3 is TGTGCCAGCAGTGAAGCTATGGGGGGGCGCACAGATACGCAGTATTTT.